A selection of T cell receptor beta chains follows, all from one sample in a study of T cells after posttransplantation cyclophosphamide. The method was immunoSEQ multiplex PCR; TCRdb's version includes in-frame clones alone and lacks a portion of them. The sample records 35,000 to 50,000 clones, about 90% being singletons. The sequencing used PBMCs, collected roughly 59 days after allogeneic stem cell transplant with posttransplant cyclophosphamide. Receptors originate from a male patient aged 60-70 years who received an allogeneic stem cell transplant from a related donor and was CMV-positive. Some T cells may be transferred from the graft donor. The CDR3 runs from the conserved cysteine through the conserved F or W.

v_call: TRBV25-1; cdr3_aa: CASSDPTGSYGYTF
v_call: TRBV11-2; cdr3_aa: CASSPRGYTF
v_call: TRBV16; cdr3_aa: CASSLTGTLYEQYF
v_call: TRBV5-4; cdr3_aa: CASSTQSNTEAFF
v_call: TRBV27; cdr3_aa: CASSWSGRDEQYF
v_call: TRBV2; cdr3_aa: CASSADRDEQFF
v_call: TRBV7-9; cdr3_aa: CASTMDRAAHGYTF
v_call: TRBV11-2; cdr3_aa: CASSKQGVANSPLHF
v_call: TRBV5-1; cdr3_aa: CASSWGGRENTEAFF
v_call: TRBV27; cdr3_aa: CASRQQGRGTEAFF
v_call: TRBV30; cdr3_aa: CAWTLQGTGYHEQYF
v_call: TRBV5-1; cdr3_aa: CASSLAPKTGELFF
v_call: TRBV9; cdr3_aa: CASSAPPTGSNEKLFF
v_call: TRBV6-6; cdr3_aa: CASSPGTVASEQYF
v_call: TRBV5-5; cdr3_aa: CASSPRTDPSNQPQHF
v_call: TRBV29-1; cdr3_aa: CSVAPTGGGGEAFF
v_call: TRBV11-2; cdr3_aa: CASSSNQAFLHF
v_call: TRBV11-2; cdr3_aa: CASSSWTGGDSPLHF
v_call: TRBV5-1; cdr3_aa: CASSFRGLNEKLFF
v_call: TRBV28; cdr3_aa: CASSRGQIGETQYF
v_call: TRBV9; cdr3_aa: CASSVDGRRQDTQYF
v_call: TRBV7-9; cdr3_aa: CASSLIRDWFVYGYTF
v_call: TRBV30; cdr3_aa: CAWSDLQGPGNNTEAFF
v_call: TRBV9; cdr3_aa: CASSEKLLYGYTF
v_call: TRBV27; cdr3_aa: CATWDSVGEQYF
v_call: TRBV5-1; cdr3_aa: CASKPPGENGELFF
v_call: TRBV28; cdr3_aa: CASSPLAGAEDTQYF
v_call: TRBV29-1; cdr3_aa: CSVLGLAGPSDTQYF
v_call: TRBV6-1; cdr3_aa: CASKPRSGGDTQYF
v_call: TRBV4-2; cdr3_aa: CASSQLQQANYGYTF
v_call: TRBV15; cdr3_aa: CATSREGANTEAFF
v_call: TRBV10-3; cdr3_aa: CAISDSGGPQFF
v_call: TRBV6-5; cdr3_aa: CASSYYYSRDRETQYF
v_call: TRBV6-1; cdr3_aa: CASSSGQAVYGYTF
v_call: TRBV7-2; cdr3_aa: CASGKGPYTGELFF
v_call: TRBV6-1; cdr3_aa: CASSEGVGTGGISDTQYF
v_call: TRBV18; cdr3_aa: CASSPAGQGSGEQYF